This entry is about one T cell receptor beta chain. Its antigen is unknown. This specimen belongs to a study of monozygotic twins with inflammatory bowel disease. General observations from the study: Patients with IBD had less TCRbeta diversity (inverse Simpson) than their healthy co-twins.

Blood was collected, roughly 2.5 ml per donor. From whole blood, total RNA was isolated without any sorting of T cells. This CDR3 is built from 14 residues. Germline lookup yields CDR1 SGHTA and CDR2 FQGNSA. Template-switch reactions added UMIs with a 6-nucleotide sample barcode. TCRdb reanalyzed the 5' RACE reads, giving one entry per CDR3 protein sequence and no DNA. The repertoire table contains approximately 150,000 distinct CDR3 sequences. The chain employs TRBV7-2 and TRBJ1-4; TCRdb outputs TRBD1, but without DNA this stays unchecked. Material: blood. The receptor was derived from a human donor with ulcerative colitis or Crohn's disease, or a healthy co-twin of an affected twin (not recorded which). CDR3 in amino acids: CASSSGQGREKLFF.